The TCR beta chain described here comes from a study of cytomegalovirus exposure and HLA in healthy donors. With 4 bases clipped from V and 2 bases from J, the junction kept 6 bases outside the gene matches. CDR3 length: 15 amino acids. The germline V gene encodes CDR1 SGHAT and CDR2 FQNNGV. 13 Jbeta primers and 60 Vbeta primers were used for the PCR. TCRdb's copy holds only in-frame clones and misses some; the assay was immunoSEQ multiplex PCR. The sample carries more than 100,000 clones, 75% to 90% recorded once. This clone was found a few times. The receptor comes from a man between 40 and 49 years old in good health and CMV-seronegative. V usage is TRBV11-2 and J usage is TRBJ2-7; 9 bases agree with TRBD2. The sample consisted of PBMCs. The CDR3, as DNA: TGTGCCAGCAGCTCCTCTAGCGGGACCGCCTACGAGCAGTACTTC. It is translated as CASSSSSGTAYEQYF.